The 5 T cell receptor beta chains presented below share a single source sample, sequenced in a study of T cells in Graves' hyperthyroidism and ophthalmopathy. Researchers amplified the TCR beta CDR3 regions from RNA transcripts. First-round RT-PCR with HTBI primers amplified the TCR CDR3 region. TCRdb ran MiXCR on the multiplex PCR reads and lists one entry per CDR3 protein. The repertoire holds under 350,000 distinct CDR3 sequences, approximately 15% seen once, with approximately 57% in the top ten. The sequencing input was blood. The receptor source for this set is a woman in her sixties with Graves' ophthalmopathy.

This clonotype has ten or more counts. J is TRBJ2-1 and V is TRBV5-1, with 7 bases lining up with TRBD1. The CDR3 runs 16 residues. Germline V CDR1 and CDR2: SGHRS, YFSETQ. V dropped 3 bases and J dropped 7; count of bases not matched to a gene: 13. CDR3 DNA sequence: TGCGCCAGCAGCTCAATGACAGGGTATAGTCAGAATGAGCAGTTCTTC. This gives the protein CASSSMTGYSQNEQFF.

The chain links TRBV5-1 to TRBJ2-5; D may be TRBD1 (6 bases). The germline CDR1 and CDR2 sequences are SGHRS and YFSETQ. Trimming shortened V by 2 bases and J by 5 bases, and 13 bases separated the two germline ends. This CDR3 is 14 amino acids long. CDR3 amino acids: CASSFQGRGETQYF. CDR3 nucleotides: TGCGCCAGCAGCTTCCAGGGAAGGGGGGAGACCCAGTACTTC.

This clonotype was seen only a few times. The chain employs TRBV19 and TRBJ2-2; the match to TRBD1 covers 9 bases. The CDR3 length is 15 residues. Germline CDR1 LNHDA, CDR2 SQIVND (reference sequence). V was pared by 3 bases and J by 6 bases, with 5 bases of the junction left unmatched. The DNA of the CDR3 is TGTGCCAGTAGTATCCAGACAGGGGGATCCGGGGAGCTGTTTTTT. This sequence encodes CASSIQTGGSGELFF.

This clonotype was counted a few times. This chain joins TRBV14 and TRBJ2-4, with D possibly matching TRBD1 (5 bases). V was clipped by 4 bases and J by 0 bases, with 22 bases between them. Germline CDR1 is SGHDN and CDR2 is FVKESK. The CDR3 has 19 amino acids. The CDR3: CASSPLTEPTLIAKNIQYF. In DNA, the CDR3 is TGTGCCAGCAGCCCGCTGACAGAACCGACCCTCATAGCCAAAAACATTCAGTACTTC.

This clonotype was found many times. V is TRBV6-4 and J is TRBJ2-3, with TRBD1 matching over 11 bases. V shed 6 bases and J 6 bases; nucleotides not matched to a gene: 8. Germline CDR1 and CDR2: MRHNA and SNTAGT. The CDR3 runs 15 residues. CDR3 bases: TGTGCCAGCAGCCCACAGGGACAGGGGGTGGATACGCAGTATTTT. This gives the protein CASSPQGQGVDTQYF.